This TCR beta chain is from a study of blood T cell repertoires in COVID-19. Study information: The origin of the acute and convalescent COVID-19 samples was the United States, Italy and Spain.

This clone was seen only once. Study processing details: Amplified reference gene primers provided the basis for estimating nucleated cell counts. Measured with immunoSEQ multiplex PCR; TCRdb has only the in-frame clones, and not every one. V and J calls and clone size are given by that table; D and trimming were obtained from the DNA. The sample has around 94,000 clones, just under 95% seen once. V lost 5 bases to trimming and J lost 3 bases, with 16 bases between them. The CDR3 loop spans 15 amino acids. Germline CDR1 LNHDA, CDR2 SQIVND (reference sequence). Seattle's cohort entered during active infection and was followed longitudinally.

This chain links TRBV19 with TRBJ1-2; D unresolved. This receptor was identified in a woman aged 50 to 60 with COVID-19, enrolled during active disease. Source material: peripheral blood. The CDR3 sequence is CASSGDNDIDYGYTF. The CDR3 region has the DNA TGTGCCAGTAGTGGCGACAATGATATCGACTATGGCTACACCTTC.